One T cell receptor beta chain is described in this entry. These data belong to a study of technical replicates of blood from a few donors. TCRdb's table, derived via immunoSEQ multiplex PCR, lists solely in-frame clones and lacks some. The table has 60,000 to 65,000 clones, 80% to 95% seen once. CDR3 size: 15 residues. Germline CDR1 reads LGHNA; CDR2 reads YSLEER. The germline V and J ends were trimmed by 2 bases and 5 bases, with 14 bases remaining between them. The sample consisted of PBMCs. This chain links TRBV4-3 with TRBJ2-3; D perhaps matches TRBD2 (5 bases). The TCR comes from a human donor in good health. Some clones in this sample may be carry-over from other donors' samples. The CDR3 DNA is TGCGCCAGCAGCCAAAAAGCGGAGGCGGGAGATACGCAGTATTTT. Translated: CASSQKAEAGDTQYF.